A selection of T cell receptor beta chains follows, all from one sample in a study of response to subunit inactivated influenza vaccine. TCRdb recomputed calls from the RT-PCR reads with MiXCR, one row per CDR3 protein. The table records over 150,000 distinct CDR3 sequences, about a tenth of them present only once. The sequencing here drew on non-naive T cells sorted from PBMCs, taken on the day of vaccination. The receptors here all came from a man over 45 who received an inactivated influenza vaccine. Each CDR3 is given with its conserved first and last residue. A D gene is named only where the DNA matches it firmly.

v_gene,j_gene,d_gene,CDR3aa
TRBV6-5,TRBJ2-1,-,CASSYSSGATYNEQFF
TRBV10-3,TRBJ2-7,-,CAIRTSTGVLEQYF
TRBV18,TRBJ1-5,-,CASSPGREVNQPQHF
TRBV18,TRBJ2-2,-,CASSPPSTGELFF
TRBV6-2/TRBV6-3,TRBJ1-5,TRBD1,CASRLTGDASPQHF
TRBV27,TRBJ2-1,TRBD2,CASSLLGTSGLGSYNEQFF
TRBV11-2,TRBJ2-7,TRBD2,CASSATGTSDDEQYF
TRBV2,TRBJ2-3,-,CASNPNTDTQYF
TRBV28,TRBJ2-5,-,CASLPPSGGRLNQETQYF
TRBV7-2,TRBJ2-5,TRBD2,CASSRTSGGTQYF
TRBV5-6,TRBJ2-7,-,CASSGTPFYEQYF
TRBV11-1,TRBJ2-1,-,CASSLGRHNEQFF
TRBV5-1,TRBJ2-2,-,CASSLAGGDFTGELFF
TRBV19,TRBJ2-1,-,CASSLQYSSYNEQFF
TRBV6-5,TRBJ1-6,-,CASSNSVQLNSPLRF
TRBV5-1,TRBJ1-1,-,CASSGGVSNTEAFF
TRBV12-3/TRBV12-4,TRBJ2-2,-,CASSFNGDTGELFF
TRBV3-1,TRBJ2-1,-,CASSQDPGGVNEQFF
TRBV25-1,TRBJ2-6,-,CASSEEKGGPPGANVLTF
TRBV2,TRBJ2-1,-,CASSWTSSSYNEQFF
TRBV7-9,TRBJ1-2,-,CASSSGGLGGYTF
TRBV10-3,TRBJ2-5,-,CAISVRVGGETQYF
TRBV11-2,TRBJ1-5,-,CASSLDEAGAGHQPQHF
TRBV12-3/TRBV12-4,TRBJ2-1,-,CASTKTGGGYEQFF
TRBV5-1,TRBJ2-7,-,CASSPGINWGGVPSYEQYF
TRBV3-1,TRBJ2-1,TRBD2,CASSQNETSGVKNEQFF
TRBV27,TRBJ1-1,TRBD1,CASSPLQGIGTEAFF
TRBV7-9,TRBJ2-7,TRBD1,CASSLARGTGGYEQYF
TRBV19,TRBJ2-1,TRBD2,CASSQPSGTSYNEQFF
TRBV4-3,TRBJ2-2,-,CASSQQLVTGELFF
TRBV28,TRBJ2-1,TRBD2,CASSLGRGGSNF
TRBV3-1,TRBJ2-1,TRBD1,CASSPRDRLSYNEQFF
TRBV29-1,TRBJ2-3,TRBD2,CSVAKLAGFTDTQYF
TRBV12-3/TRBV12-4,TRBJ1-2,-,CASTRTVFDGYTF
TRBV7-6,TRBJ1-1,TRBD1,CASSLSSTGQGTSEAFF
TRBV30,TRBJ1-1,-,CAWSVGYTEAFF
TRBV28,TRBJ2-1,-,CASSRDTGNEQFF
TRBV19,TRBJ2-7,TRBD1,CASDQGQGYEQYF
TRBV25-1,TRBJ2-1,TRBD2,CASNQGLAGAAMSSSGGFF
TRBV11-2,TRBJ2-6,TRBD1,CASSQQGALSGANVLTF
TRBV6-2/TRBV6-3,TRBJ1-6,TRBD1,CASNWGTGNSPLHF
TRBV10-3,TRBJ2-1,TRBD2,CAISASGSSYNEQFF
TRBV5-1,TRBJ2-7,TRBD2,CASSLGLAGEASSYEQYF
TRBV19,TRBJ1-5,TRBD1,CASSIEGQQANQPQHF
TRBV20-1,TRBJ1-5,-,CSASRGVQPQHF
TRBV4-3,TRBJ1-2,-,CASSQRFNYGYTF
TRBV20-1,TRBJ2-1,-,CSARGNSQGEQFF
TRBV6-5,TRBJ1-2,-,CASSYSDPTGYYGYTF
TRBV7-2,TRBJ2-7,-,CASSLMAAGEQYF
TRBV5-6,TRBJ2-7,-,CASSPLGRGSYEQYF
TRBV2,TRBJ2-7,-,CASRWDRTYEQYF
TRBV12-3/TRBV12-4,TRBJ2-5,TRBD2,CASSLGGRGGQETQYF
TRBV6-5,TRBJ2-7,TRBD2,CASSYSTSGAAYEQYF
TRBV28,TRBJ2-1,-,CASSLWDSYNEQFF
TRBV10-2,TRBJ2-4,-,CASSESVTGNIQYF
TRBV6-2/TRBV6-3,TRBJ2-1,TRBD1,CASSYSPGQGHNEQFF
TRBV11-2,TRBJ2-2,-,CASSHRAGELFF